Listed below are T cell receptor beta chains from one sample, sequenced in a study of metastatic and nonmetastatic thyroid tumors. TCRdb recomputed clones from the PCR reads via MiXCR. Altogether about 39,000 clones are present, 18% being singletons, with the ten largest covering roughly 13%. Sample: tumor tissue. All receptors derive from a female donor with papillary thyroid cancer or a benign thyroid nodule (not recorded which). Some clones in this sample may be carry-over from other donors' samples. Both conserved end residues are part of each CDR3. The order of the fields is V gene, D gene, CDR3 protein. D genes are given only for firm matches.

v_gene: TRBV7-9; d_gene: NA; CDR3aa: CASSNRGQVEKLFF
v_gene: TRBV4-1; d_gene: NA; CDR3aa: CASSYTSGRRNNEQFF
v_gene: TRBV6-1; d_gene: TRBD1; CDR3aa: CASSRTGGSYGYTF
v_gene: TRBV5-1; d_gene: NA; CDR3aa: CASSLAVGHNGYTF
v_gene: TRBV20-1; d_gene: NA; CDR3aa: CSARDWGRGNEKLFF
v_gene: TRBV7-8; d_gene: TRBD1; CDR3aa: CASSLPAGTGYETEAFF
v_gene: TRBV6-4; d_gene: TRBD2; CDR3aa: CASSEVFLAGGNEQFF
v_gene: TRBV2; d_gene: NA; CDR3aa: CASSLKETQYF
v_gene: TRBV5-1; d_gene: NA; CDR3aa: CASSLSTFTDTQYF
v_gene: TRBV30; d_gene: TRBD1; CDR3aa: CAWSEGAGETQYF
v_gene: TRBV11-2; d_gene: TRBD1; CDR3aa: CASSFQTGSNTGELFF
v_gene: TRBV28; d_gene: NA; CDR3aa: CASSQQPREQFF
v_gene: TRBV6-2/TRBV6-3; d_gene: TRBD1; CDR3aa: CASSTNRGRLYEQYF
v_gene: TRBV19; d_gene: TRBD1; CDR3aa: CASSISTGEQYF
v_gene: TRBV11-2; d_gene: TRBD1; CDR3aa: CASSNSRQGEYNEQFF
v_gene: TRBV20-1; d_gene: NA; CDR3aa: CSANVVTGELFF
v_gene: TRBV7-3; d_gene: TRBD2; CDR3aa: CANSLTSGNYNEQLF
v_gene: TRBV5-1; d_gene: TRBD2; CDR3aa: CASSFSSGSPNTGELFF
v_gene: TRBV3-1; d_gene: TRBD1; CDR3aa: CASSLYSGGEETQYF
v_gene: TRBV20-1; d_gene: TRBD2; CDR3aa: CSASLAGDAYEQYF
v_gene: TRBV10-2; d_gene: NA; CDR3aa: CASGGGNSPLHF
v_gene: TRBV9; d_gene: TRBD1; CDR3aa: CASSVAPDRFYEQYF
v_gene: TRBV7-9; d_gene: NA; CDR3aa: CASSPDGNYGYTF
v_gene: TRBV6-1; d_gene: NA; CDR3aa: CASSEGGIDTDTQYF
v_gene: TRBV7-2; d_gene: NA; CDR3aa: CASSLEGNTGELFF
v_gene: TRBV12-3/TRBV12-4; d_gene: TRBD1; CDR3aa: CASSPTGVNEQFF
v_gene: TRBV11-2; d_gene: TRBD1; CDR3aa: CASSWGQSQETQYF
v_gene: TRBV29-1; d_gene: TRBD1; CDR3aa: CSVESGTGGTDTQYF
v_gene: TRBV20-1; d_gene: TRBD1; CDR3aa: CSASRYRGGSYEQYF
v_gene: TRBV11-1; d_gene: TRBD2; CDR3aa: CASSLILAGNTGELFF
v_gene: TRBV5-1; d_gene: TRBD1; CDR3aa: CASSTDGDRGINEQFF
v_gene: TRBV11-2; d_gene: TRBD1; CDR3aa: CASSKQTGRRHTEAFF